A selection of T cell receptor beta chains follows, all from one sample in a study of blood T cell repertoires in COVID-19. Profiling relied on immunoSEQ multiplex PCR, and the TCRdb table lists in-frame clones only, not all of them. The sample holds about 99,000 clones; roughly 79% are singletons and the top ten take 4% to 6%. The sequencing sample was made of peripheral blood. These receptor sequences come from an elderly man with COVID-19, enrolled during active disease. CDR3s include the opening cysteine and the closing phenylalanine or tryptophan. The D gene is left open where the match is weak. Size is omitted from some rows. Given values are once, few, many or a class for expanded clones.

>-|TRBJ2-3|TRBD1|TRBV4-1
CASSQGTGVDTQYF
TGCGCCAGCAGCCAGGGGACAGGGGTAGATACGCAGTATTTT
>-|TRBJ1-5|TRBD1|TRBV29-1
CSVVTGDQPQHF
TGCAGCGTTGTGACAGGGGATCAGCCCCAGCATTTT
>-|TRBJ2-1|TRBD2|TRBV7-2
CASSLSGGQFF
TGTGCCAGCAGCTTGAGCGGGGGACAGTTCTTC
>-|TRBJ2-5|-|TRBV18
CASSPFFSGQETQYF
TGTGCCAGCTCACCATTCTTTTCAGGGCAAGAGACCCAGTACTTC
>few|TRBJ2-7|TRBD2|TRBV6-1
CASSERKRGDHEQYF
TGTGCCAGCAGTGAAAGGAAGCGGGGGGACCACGAGCAGTACTTC
>-|TRBJ1-2|TRBD1|TRBV5-6
CASSWGQDYGYTF
TGTGCCAGCAGCTGGGGACAGGACTATGGCTACACCTTC
>medium-sized|TRBJ1-5|TRBD1|TRBV6-2/TRBV6-3
CASSTSGGGQPQHF
TGTGCCAGCAGTACATCAGGGGGCGGGCAGCCCCAGCATTTT
>-|TRBJ2-6|TRBD1|TRBV19
CASSVRGQAGANVLTF
TGTGCCAGTAGTGTCAGGGGGCAAGCTGGGGCCAACGTCCTGACTTTC
>-|TRBJ2-7|-|TRBV6-5
CASTTISHEQYF
TGTGCCAGCACCACCATAAGCCACGAGCAGTACTTC
>-|TRBJ1-5|-|TRBV6-2/TRBV6-3
CASSYSGGRGQPQHF
TGTGCCAGCAGTTACTCGGGGGGGCGCGGGCAGCCCCAGCATTTT
>-|TRBJ2-7|TRBD2|TRBV28
CASSSGRREQYF
TGTGCCAGCAGTAGCGGGAGGCGCGAGCAGTACTTC
>-|TRBJ2-2|TRBD2|TRBV19
CASRYGTSGSLDTGELFF
TGTGCCAGTAGATACGGGACTAGCGGGAGCCTAGACACCGGGGAGCTGTTTTTT
>-|TRBJ1-1|TRBD1|TRBV19
CASNTPVGTGSTEAFF
TGTGCCAGTAACACCCCAGTTGGGACAGGGAGCACTGAAGCTTTCTTT
>few|TRBJ2-1|-|TRBV27
CASSPSSPTYNEQFF
TGTGCCAGCAGTCCTAGCTCCCCCACCTACAATGAGCAGTTCTTC
>-|TRBJ2-2|TRBD2|TRBV19
CASSEVAGGAGELFF
TGTGCCAGTAGTGAGGTAGCGGGAGGGGCCGGGGAGCTGTTTTTT
>-|TRBJ2-4|-|TRBV30
CAWSALAKNIQYF
TGTGCCTGGAGTGCCTTAGCCAAAAACATTCAGTACTTC
>-|TRBJ2-1|TRBD2|TRBV2
CASSGGLAVGDEQFF
TGTGCCAGCAGTGGGGGACTAGCGGTAGGCGATGAGCAGTTCTTC
>-|TRBJ2-7|-|TRBV19
CASSTISGEQYF
TGTGCCAGTAGCACCATTTCGGGCGAGCAGTACTTC
>once|TRBJ1-4|TRBD1|TRBV7-6
CASSLRGGTGGEKLFF
TGTGCCAGCAGCTTGAGGGGCGGGACAGGGGGTGAAAAACTGTTTTTT
>-|TRBJ2-4|TRBD1|TRBV5-8
CASSPRDRHIAKNIQYF
TGTGCCAGCAGCCCTCGGGACAGGCACATAGCCAAAAACATTCAGTACTTC
>-|TRBJ1-2|TRBD1|TRBV4-3
CASSLRTGNYGYTF
TGCGCCAGCAGCCTCCGGACAGGCAACTATGGCTACACCTTC
>-|TRBJ2-3|-|TRBV10-3
CAISEQRVGTDTQYF
TGTGCCATCAGTGAACAGAGAGTGGGCACAGATACGCAGTATTTT
>-|TRBJ2-3|-|TRBV4-2
CASSGGLSTDTQYF
TGTGCCAGCAGCGGGGGACTTAGCACAGATACGCAGTATTTT
>-|TRBJ1-1|TRBD1|TRBV9
CASSGTSTGRNTEAFF
TGTGCCAGCAGCGGGACTTCGACAGGGCGAAACACTGAAGCTTTCTTT
>-|TRBJ2-1|-|TRBV5-1
CASSYSSVAYNEQFF
TGCGCCAGCAGCTACTCTAGCGTAGCCTACAATGAGCAGTTCTTC
>-|TRBJ1-1|TRBD1|TRBV27
CASSLLSLGGATEAFF
TGTGCCAGCAGTTTACTTTCTTTAGGGGGCGCAACTGAAGCTTTCTTT
>-|TRBJ1-4|-|TRBV19
CASSPSGVGEKLFF
TGTGCCAGTAGCCCCTCGGGGGTAGGTGAAAAACTGTTTTTT
>-|TRBJ2-1|-|TRBV19
CASKAGYNEQFF
TGTGCCAGTAAAGCAGGGTACAATGAGCAGTTCTTC
>-|TRBJ1-4|TRBD1|TRBV3-1/TRBV3-2
CASSQAIAGGEKLFF
TGTGCCAGCAGCCAAGCCATCGCAGGGGGCGAAAAACTGTTTTTT
>-|TRBJ2-1|TRBD1|TRBV5-1
CASSPTYGQGAIYNEQFF
TGCGCCAGCAGCCCAACCTATGGACAGGGAGCGATATACAATGAGCAGTTCTTC
>-|TRBJ2-1|TRBD2|TRBV9
CASSVGLAGARFSYNEQFF
TGTGCCAGCAGCGTGGGACTAGCGGGAGCTAGGTTCTCCTACAATGAGCAGTTCTTC
>once|TRBJ1-3|-|TRBV7-2
CASRATGSGNTIYF
TGTGCCAGCAGGGCGACAGGCTCTGGAAACACCATATATTTT
>-|TRBJ1-1|TRBD1|TRBV30
CAWSGTRQGGREAFF
TGTGCCTGGAGTGGGACTCGACAGGGTGGTCGAGAAGCTTTCTTT
>-|TRBJ1-5|-|TRBV21-1
CASLRRGIFSNQPQHF
TGTGCCAGCCTCCGGCGAGGCATCTTTAGCAATCAGCCCCAGCATTTT
>-|TRBJ2-5|TRBD1|TRBV5-4
CASSRGQGKQETQYF
TGTGCCAGCAGCCGGGGACAGGGGAAACAAGAGACCCAGTACTTC
>few|TRBJ1-5|-|TRBV7-6
CASSLIGPNQPQHF
TGTGCCAGCAGCCTAATCGGTCCGAATCAGCCCCAGCATTTT
>once|TRBJ1-2|TRBD1|TRBV3-1/TRBV3-2
CASSQASGGDYGYTF
TGTGCCAGCAGCCAAGCCTCAGGGGGCGACTATGGCTACACCTTC
>-|TRBJ1-5|TRBD1|TRBV30
CAWSDWTGGDNQPQHF
TGTGCCTGGAGTGACTGGACAGGGGGAGACAATCAGCCCCAGCATTTT
>-|TRBJ2-7|TRBD2|TRBV6-5
CASRRGSGGIYEQYF
TGTGCCAGCAGACGGGGTAGCGGGGGGATCTACGAGCAGTACTTC